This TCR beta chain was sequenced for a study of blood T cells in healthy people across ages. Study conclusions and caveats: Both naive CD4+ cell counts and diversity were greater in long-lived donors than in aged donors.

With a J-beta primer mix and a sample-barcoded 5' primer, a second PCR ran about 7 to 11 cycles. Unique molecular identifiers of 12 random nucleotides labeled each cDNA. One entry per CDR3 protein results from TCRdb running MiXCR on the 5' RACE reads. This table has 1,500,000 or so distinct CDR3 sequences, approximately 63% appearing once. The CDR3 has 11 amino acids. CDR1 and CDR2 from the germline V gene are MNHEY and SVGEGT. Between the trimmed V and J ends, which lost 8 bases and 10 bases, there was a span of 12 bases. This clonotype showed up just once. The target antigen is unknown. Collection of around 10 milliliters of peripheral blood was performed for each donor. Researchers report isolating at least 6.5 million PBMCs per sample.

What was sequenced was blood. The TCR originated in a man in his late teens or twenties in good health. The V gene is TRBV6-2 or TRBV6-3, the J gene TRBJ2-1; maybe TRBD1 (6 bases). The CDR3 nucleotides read TGTGCCAGCGGCCTGGGGGCGGAGCAGTTCTTC. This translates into CASGLGAEQFF.